The present TCR beta chain was sequenced within a study of identical twins. Unique molecular identifiers were present on cDNA, and template switching added a universal primer site. TCRdb re-analysed the 5' RACE reads in MiXCR, keeping a single row per CDR3 protein. The sample carries roughly 500,000 distinct CDR3 sequences, 22% recorded once. This CDR3 has 15 residues. The junction had 8 bases not matched to a gene; V was cut back by 6 bases and J by 1 base. Germline V gene lookup returns CDR1 DFQATT and CDR2 SNEGSKA (reference sequence). The data were also submitted as part of a second study, on T cells expressing NK-cell markers. That source adds: Dominance of the CD3+CD56-NKG2C+ fraction by these clonotypes also held in four donors.

The sample was CD4+ T cells sorted from blood. This TCR derives from a woman in her late teens or twenties in good health. The gene calls are TRBV20-1 and TRBJ2-7; TRBD2 matches at 11 bases. The CDR3 region has the DNA TGCAGTGCCGCAGACGGGACTAGCGGTTCCTACGAGCAGTACTTC. Protein sequence: CSAADGTSGSYEQYF.